These 23 T cell receptor beta chains share one sample of origin, sequenced in a study of OX40 agonist ivuxolimab in advanced cancers. Generated by immunoSEQ multiplex PCR, the TCRdb table keeps only in-frame clones and is missing some. The sample carries 15,000 to 25,000 clones, roughly 68% recorded once. The sequencing here drew on CD4+ or CD8+ T cells sorted from blood, taken in a trial of the OX40 agonist ivuxolimab. The receptors shown here come from an adult with an advanced solid tumor such as melanoma, head and neck, liver or kidney cancer.

The V and J genes are TRBV10-1 and TRBJ2-5; TRBD1 aligns across 7 bases. This CDR3 is 17 amino acids long. Per the germline V gene, CDR1 is WNHNN and CDR2 is SYGVQD (reference sequence). Losses at the gene ends were 11 bases for V and 2 bases for J; bases not matched to a gene: 20. In DNA, the CDR3 is TGCGCCCGCCCCGGGACAGCGTGCACAACCTCTCAAGAGACCCAGTACTTC. Translation: CARPGTACTTSQETQYF.

This clone was picked up a small number of times. The rearrangement uses TRBV13 and TRBJ1-2; 8 bases line up with TRBD1. This CDR3 spans 16 amino acids. CDR1 is PRHDT, CDR2 FYEKMQ, per germline (reference sequence). The V gene end was trimmed by 5 bases and the J gene end by 0 bases; junction bases not matched to a gene: 8. CDR3 bases: TGTGCCAGCAGCCCGGGGACAGGCGAAGCTAACTATGGCTACACCTTC. This encodes CASSPGTGEANYGYTF.

This clone was seen only a few times. The chain links TRBV2 to TRBJ2-7; 13 bases agree with TRBD2. The V gene end was trimmed by 7 bases and the J gene end by 3 bases; junction bases not matched to a gene: 12. The CDR3 has 17 amino acids. Germline-derived CDR1 and CDR2 are SNHLY and FYNNEI. CDR3 nucleotides: TGTGCCAGCATTGCCGGGACTAGCGGGACTCAGGGCTACGAGCAGTACTTC. Amino acid sequence: CASIAGTSGTQGYEQYF. Using reference TRBV2 and TRBJ2-7 for the parts outside the CDR3, the full variable domain is EPEVTQTPSHQVTQMGQEVILRCVPISNHLYFYWYRQILGQKVEFLVSFYNNEISEKSEIFDDQFSVERPDGSNFTLKIRSTKLEDSAMYFCASIAGTSGTQGYEQYFGPGTRLTVT.

The V and J genes are TRBV7-9 and TRBJ2-1; D tentatively fits TRBD1 or TRBD2 (6 bases each). This CDR3 comprises 16 residues. Trimming took 3 bases from V and 4 from J, leaving 16 bases between them. Looked up from germline, CDR1 is SEHNR and CDR2 is FQNEAQ (reference sequence). In DNA, the CDR3 is TGTGCCAGCAGCTTTTGGGGGGCACTGAATTACAATGAGCAGTTCTTC. Protein: CASSFWGALNYNEQFF.

The V call is TRBV6-6, the J call TRBJ2-2; 8 bases map to TRBD2. Unmatched junction bases numbered 8, after V lost 5 bases and J lost 6 bases. CDR1 is MNHNY and CDR2 is SVGAGI in the germline V gene (reference sequence). This CDR3 has 15 amino acids. The CDR3 DNA reads as TGTGCCAGCAGTGAGAGCGGGGGTATGCCCGGGGAGCTGTTTTTT. This gives the protein CASSESGGMPGELFF.

The J gene is TRBJ1-4, the V gene TRBV2; D is possibly TRBD1 (6 bases). This CDR3 has 14 residues. Germline V gives CDR1 SNHLY, CDR2 FYNNEI. The CDR3 nucleotides are TGTGCAATAAGGGGGACGGAAAGTAATGAAAAACTGTTTTTT. Encoded protein: CAIRGTESNEKLFF. The full variable domain, with the rest looked up from reference TRBV2 and TRBJ1-4, is EPEVTQTPSHQVTQMGQEVILRCVPISNHLYFYWYRQILGQKVEFLVSFYNNEISEKSEIFDDQFSVERPDGSNFTLKIRSTKLEDSAMYFCAIRGTESNEKLFFGSGTQLSVL.

This clone turned up a few times. The chain couples TRBV27 to TRBJ2-3; D perhaps matches TRBD2 (6 bases). V gave up 1 base and J gave up 5 bases, with 7 bases separating them. CDR1 is MNHEY, CDR2 SMNVEV, per germline (reference sequence). This CDR3 is 13 amino acids long. CDR3 nucleotide sequence: TGTGCCAGCAGTTTATTGGGGGGAGATACGCAGTATTTT. Encoded protein: CASSLLGGDTQYF.

The V call is TRBV7-8, the J call TRBJ2-1, with D perhaps TRBD2 (5 bases). CDR1 is SGHVS, CDR2 FQNEAQ, per germline. The CDR3 totals 16 residues. Trimming stripped 6 bases from V and 2 bases from J, with 17 bases between. The CDR3 sequence is CASSGVEGTTYNEQFF. CDR3 bases: TGTGCCAGCAGTGGGGTAGAGGGTACTACCTACAATGAGCAGTTCTTC. The whole variable domain, filled in from reference TRBV7-8 and TRBJ2-1, reads GAGVSQSPRYKVAKRGQDVALRCDPISGHVSLFWYQQALGQGPEFLTYFQNEAQLDKSGLPSDRFFAERPEGSVSTLKIQRTQQEDSAVYLCASSGVEGTTYNEQFFGPGTRLTVL.

The genes are TRBV25-1 and TRBJ1-1; 7 bases agree with TRBD1. The CDR3 contains 15 residues. Germline CDR1 and CDR2: MGHDK and SYGVNS. Losses at the gene ends were 4 bases for V and 5 bases for J; bases not matched to a gene: 10. The CDR3 DNA reads TGTGCCAGCAGTGCACGACAGGGAGGGGGAACTGAAGCTTTCTTT. Its protein product is CASSARQGGGTEAFF.

This clone was seen once. A much larger clone sits a single nucleotide away, making a read error possible. Written as DNA, the CDR3 is TGTGCCAGCTCACCACCGATGGGCAGCCTCACAGATACGCAGTATTTT. It specifies CASSPPMGSLTDTQYF. The chain combines TRBV18 with TRBJ2-3; D unclear. Trimming pared 0 bases from V and 2 bases from J, leaving 12 bases between. Germline lookup yields CDR1 KGHSH and CDR2 LQKENI. This CDR3 region has 16 residues.

This clone was seen more than once but under ten times. The rearrangement uses TRBV25-1 and TRBJ2-5; 7 nucleotides match TRBD1. Per the germline V gene, CDR1 is MGHDK and CDR2 is SYGVNS. J was trimmed by 5 bases and V by 8 bases; bases with no gene match: 11. The CDR3 is made up of 14 amino acids. CDR3 residues: CASGPRGGAETQYF. In DNA, the CDR3 is TGTGCCAGCGGTCCGCGAGGGGGCGCCGAGACCCAGTACTTC.

The gene calls are TRBV6-5 and TRBJ2-7; possible D gene TRBD2, 5 bases. CDR1 is MNHEY and CDR2 is SVGAGI in the germline V gene. V was shortened by 3 bases and J by 6 bases, with 6 bases between the two germline ends. The CDR3 totals 11 residues. The CDR3 coding sequence is TGTGCCAGCAGTTATGGAGGCGAGCAGTACTTC. Its translation is CASSYGGEQYF.

The chain couples TRBV20-1 to TRBJ1-5, with D unresolved. From germline, CDR1 is DFQATT and CDR2 SNEGSKA (reference sequence). V was trimmed by 1 base and J by 6 bases, leaving 4 bases between them. The CDR3 contains 11 residues. The CDR3 DNA is TGCAGTGCTAGAGTTGGTCAGCCCCAGCATTTT. It yields the protein CSARVGQPQHF.

The gene calls are TRBV6-5 and TRBJ2-7, with a tentative D call TRBD2 (6 bases). This CDR3 spans 15 amino acids. Germline CDR1 and CDR2: MNHEY and SVGAGI. V was cut by 0 bases and J by 0 bases, with 9 bases left in between. The CDR3 DNA reads TGTGCCAGCAGTTACTCGGCCGGGAGCTCCTACGAGCAGTACTTC. Translated, it gives CASSYSAGSSYEQYF.

This rearrangement joins TRBV28 to TRBJ1-5; no clear D gene. There are 16 residues in the CDR3. Germline assignment: CDR1 MDHEN and CDR2 SYDVKM. The ends were cut back, 6 bases at V and 5 bases at J, with 20 bases in the middle. DNA for the CDR3: TGTGCCAGCAGCCCCCAAGACCGAGTTCGCGATCAGCCCCAGCATTTT. Its protein product is CASSPQDRVRDQPQHF.

This clone was counted once. The V gene is TRBV6-6, the J gene TRBJ2-7, with D possibly TRBD1 on 5 matching bases. V lost 8 bases, J lost 5 bases, and 13 bases lay in between. This CDR3 is built from 12 residues. CDR1 and CDR2 (germline): MNHNY, SVGAGI (reference sequence). The CDR3 here is CASESVDNEQYF. For the CDR3, the DNA is TGTGCCAGCGAATCGGTGGACAACGAGCAGTACTTC.

This clone came up a few times. The CDR3 region is CASSLAIYEQYF. CDR3 bases: TGTGCCAGCAGCTTAGCCATATACGAGCAGTACTTC. This chain connects TRBV7-8 to TRBJ2-7; D is ambiguous. Germline V lookup: CDR1 SGHVS, CDR2 FQNEAQ. V gave up 0 bases and J gave up 4 bases, with 4 bases separating them. The CDR3 has 12 residues.

The V gene is TRBV4-3, the J gene TRBJ2-1; D may be TRBD1 or TRBD2 (6 bases each). CDR3 length equals 16 residues. CDR1 is LGHNA, CDR2 YSLEER, per germline. Trimming cost V 2 bases and J 4 bases, with 15 bases left between them. The CDR3 DNA reads as TGCGCCAGCAGCCAAATCGCCGGGGGCGCGTACAATGAGCAGTTCTTC. Protein: CASSQIAGGAYNEQFF.

This chain connects TRBV10-3 to TRBJ2-1; no clear D. The CDR3 spans 15 residues. The germline V and J ends were trimmed by 0 bases and 4 bases, with 10 bases remaining between them. CDR1 ENHRY and CDR2 SYGVKD come from the germline V gene. CDR3 sequence reads: CAISESPSPYNEQFF. CDR3 nucleotide sequence: TGTGCCATCAGTGAGTCGCCTTCCCCTTACAATGAGCAGTTCTTC.

The V and J genes are TRBV19 and TRBJ1-1; perhaps TRBD1 as D (5 bases). Trimming took off 9 bases at V and 4 bases at J, with 15 bases between the two ends. Germline CDR1 LNHDA, CDR2 SQIVND (reference sequence). CDR3 length: 13 amino acids. The CDR3 loop is CASSPGGFTEAFF. CDR3 nucleotides: TGTGCCAGCTCCCCGGGGGGTTTCACTGAAGCTTTCTTT.

The gene calls are TRBV29-1 and TRBJ2-7, with TRBD1 as a possible D gene (6 bases). The CDR3 runs to 12 residues. Deletions cut 6 bases from V and 6 bases from J, with 15 bases between. CDR1 is SQVTM and CDR2 is ANQGSEA in the germline V gene. The CDR3 sequence: CSVPYRAGEQYF. In DNA, the CDR3 is TGCAGCGTCCCTTACAGGGCTGGCGAGCAGTACTTC.

The J gene is TRBJ1-6, the V gene TRBV7-6; no clear D. Between the trimmed V and J ends, which lost 1 base and 13 bases, there was a span of 8 bases. The CDR3 runs 12 residues. Germline lookup yields CDR1 SGHVS and CDR2 FNYEAQ. The CDR3 region is CASSLGVGPLHF. The CDR3 region has the DNA TGTGCCAGCAGCTTAGGTGTAGGGCCCCTCCACTTT.

CDR3 protein: CASSFTGLSYEQYF. In DNA, the CDR3 is TGTGCCAGCAGTTTCACAGGACTCTCCTACGAGCAGTACTTC. The gene calls are TRBV28 and TRBJ2-7; either TRBD1 or TRBD2 may supply D (5 bases each). In germline, CDR1 is MDHEN, CDR2 SYDVKM. This CDR3 has 14 residues. The V end lost 3 bases, the J end lost 0 bases, and 9 bases lay between the germline ends.